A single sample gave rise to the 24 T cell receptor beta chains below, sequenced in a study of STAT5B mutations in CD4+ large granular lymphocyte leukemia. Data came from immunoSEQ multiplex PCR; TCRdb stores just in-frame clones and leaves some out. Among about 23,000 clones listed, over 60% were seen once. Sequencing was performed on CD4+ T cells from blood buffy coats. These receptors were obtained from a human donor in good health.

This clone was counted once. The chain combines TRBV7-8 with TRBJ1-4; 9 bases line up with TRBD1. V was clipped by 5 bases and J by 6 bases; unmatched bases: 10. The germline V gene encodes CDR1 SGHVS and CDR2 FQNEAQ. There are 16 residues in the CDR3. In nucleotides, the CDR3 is TGTGCCAGCAGCATAATTAACAGGGGGCGGGATGAAAAACTGTTTTTT. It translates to CASSIINRGRDEKLFF.

The CDR3, as DNA: TGTGCCAGCAGCGTGGGGGTAGCGGGAGGTACCACAGATACGCAGTATTTT. Amino acid sequence: CASSVGVAGGTTDTQYF. The rearrangement links TRBV9 to TRBJ2-3; 10 bases agree with TRBD2. Germline V lookup: CDR1 SGDLS, CDR2 YYNGEE. The CDR3 runs 17 residues. With V trimmed by 2 bases and J by 2 bases, 8 bases remained unmatched.

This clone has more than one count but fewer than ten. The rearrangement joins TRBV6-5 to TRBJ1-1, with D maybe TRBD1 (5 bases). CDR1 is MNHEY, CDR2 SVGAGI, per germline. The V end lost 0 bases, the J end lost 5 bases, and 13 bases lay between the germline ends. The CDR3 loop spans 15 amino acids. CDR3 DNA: TGTGCCAGCAGTTACTCAACTCCGGGACGGACTGAAGCTTTCTTT. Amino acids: CASSYSTPGRTEAFF.

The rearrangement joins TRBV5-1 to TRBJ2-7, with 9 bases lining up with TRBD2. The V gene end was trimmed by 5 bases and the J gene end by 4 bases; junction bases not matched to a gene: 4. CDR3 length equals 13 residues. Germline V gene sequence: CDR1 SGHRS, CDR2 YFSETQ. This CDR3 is CASRLSGGYEQYF. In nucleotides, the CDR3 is TGCGCCAGCAGGCTTAGCGGGGGATACGAGCAGTACTTC.

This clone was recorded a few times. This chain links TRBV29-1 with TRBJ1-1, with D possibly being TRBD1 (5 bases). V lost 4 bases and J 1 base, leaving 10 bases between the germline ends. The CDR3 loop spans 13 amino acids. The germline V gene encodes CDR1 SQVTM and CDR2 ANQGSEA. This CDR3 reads CSVARTQNTEAFF. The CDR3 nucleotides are TGCAGCGTTGCCCGGACACAGAACACTGAAGCTTTCTTT.

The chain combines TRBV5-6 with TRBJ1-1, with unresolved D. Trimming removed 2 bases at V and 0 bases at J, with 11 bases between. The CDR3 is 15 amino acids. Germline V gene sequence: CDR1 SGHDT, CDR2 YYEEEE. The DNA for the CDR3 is TGTGCCAGCAGCTTTCCTGGACGGTTGAACACTGAAGCTTTCTTT. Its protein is CASSFPGRLNTEAFF.

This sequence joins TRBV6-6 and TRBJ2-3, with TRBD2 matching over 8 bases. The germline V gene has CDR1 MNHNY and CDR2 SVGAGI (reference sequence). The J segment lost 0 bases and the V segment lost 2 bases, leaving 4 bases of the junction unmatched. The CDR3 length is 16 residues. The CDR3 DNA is TGTGCCAGCAGTTACAGACTAGCGCCAAGCACAGATACGCAGTATTTT. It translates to CASSYRLAPSTDTQYF.

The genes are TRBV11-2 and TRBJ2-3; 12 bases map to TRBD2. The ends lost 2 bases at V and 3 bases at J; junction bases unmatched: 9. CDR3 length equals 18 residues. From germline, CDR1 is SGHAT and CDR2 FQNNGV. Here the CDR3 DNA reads TGTGCCAGCAGCTTATTCCGACTGACTAGCGGGAGTACAGATACGCAGTATTTT. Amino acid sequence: CASSLFRLTSGSTDTQYF.

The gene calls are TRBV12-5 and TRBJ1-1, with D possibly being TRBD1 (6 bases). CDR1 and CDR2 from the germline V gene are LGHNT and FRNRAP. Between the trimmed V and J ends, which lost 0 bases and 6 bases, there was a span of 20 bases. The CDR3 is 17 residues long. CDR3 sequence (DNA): TGTGCTAGTGGTTTGGTCTACCTCCTACAGGGTTCGGCTGAAGCTTTCTTT. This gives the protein CASGLVYLLQGSAEAFF.

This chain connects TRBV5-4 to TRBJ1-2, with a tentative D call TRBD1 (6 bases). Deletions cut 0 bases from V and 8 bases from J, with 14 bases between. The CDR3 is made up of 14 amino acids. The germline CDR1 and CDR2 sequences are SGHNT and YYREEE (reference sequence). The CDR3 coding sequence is TGTGCCAGCAGCTTGGAAGGCAGGGGAGGAGGCTACACCTTC. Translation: CASSLEGRGGGYTF.

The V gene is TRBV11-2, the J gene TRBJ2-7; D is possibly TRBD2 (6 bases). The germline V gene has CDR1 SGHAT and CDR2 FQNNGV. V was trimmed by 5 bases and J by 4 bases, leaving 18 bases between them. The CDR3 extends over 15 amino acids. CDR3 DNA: TGTGCCAGCAGCGGGCTTCGGCGGGACGGATACGAGCAGTACTTC. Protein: CASSGLRRDGYEQYF.

CDR3 nucleotide sequence: TGTGCCAGCAGCCGCAGGCAGTCTAGCGGGAGTTGGAAGACCCAGTACTTC. Protein: CASSRRQSSGSWKTQYF. The J gene is TRBJ2-5, the V gene TRBV5-6, with TRBD2 matching 10 bases. The CDR3 loop spans 17 amino acids. J lost 6 bases, V lost 4 bases, and 15 bases had no gene match. Looked up from germline, CDR1 is SGHDT and CDR2 is YYEEEE.

CDR3 nucleotide sequence: TGTGCCAGCAGCTTAGGGGTAGCGGGAGCAACAGATACGCAGTATTTT. It codes for CASSLGVAGATDTQYF. The chain uses TRBV7-9 and TRBJ2-3, with 9 bases lining up with TRBD2. Trimming at V came to 1 base and at J to 3 bases, leaving 5 bases not matched to a gene. In germline, CDR1 is SEHNR, CDR2 FQNEAQ (reference sequence). The CDR3 sequence is 16 residues long. The complete variable domain, with remaining parts taken from reference TRBV7-9 and TRBJ2-3, reads DTGVSQNPRHKITKRGQNVTFRCDPISEHNRLYWYRQTLGQGPEFLTYFQNEAQLEKSRLLSDRFSAERPKGSFSTLEIQRTEQGDSAMYLCASSLGVAGATDTQYFGPGTRLTVL.

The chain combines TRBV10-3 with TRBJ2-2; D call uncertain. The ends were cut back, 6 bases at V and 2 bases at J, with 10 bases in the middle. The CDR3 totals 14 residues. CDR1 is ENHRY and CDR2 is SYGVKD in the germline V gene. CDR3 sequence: CAISDLANTGELFF. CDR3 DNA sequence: TGTGCCATCAGCGACTTGGCTAACACCGGGGAGCTGTTTTTT.

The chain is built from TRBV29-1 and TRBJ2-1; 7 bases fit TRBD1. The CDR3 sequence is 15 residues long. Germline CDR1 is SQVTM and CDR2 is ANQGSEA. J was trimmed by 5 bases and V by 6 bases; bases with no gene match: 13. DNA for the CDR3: TGCAGCGTCCAAACCGGGACAGCATCTAACAATGAGCAGTTCTTC. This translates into CSVQTGTASNNEQFF.

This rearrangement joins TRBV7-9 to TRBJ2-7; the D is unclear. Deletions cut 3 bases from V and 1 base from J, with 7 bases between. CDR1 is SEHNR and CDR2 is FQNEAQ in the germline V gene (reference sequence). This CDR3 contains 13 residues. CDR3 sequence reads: CASSFYGSYEQYF. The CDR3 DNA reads TGTGCCAGCAGCTTTTACGGTTCCTACGAGCAGTACTTC.

DNA for the CDR3: TGTGCCAGCAGCCTCAGCCGAACTGAAGCTTTCTTT. It yields the protein CASSLSRTEAFF. The chain is built from TRBV11-3 and TRBJ1-1; no clear D gene. Germline V gene lookup returns CDR1 SGHNT and CDR2 YENEEA. This CDR3 contains 12 residues. The germline V and J ends were trimmed by 5 bases and 5 bases, with 9 bases remaining between them.

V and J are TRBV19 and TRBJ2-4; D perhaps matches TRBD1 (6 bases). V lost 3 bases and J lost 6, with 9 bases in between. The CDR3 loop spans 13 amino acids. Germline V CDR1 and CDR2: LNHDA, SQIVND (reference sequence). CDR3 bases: TGTGCCAGTAGTATGGGGGCGGTAAACATTCAGTACTTC. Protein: CASSMGAVNIQYF.

CDR3 sequence: CASSQGVTGVKETQYF. For the CDR3, the DNA is TGCGCCAGCAGCCAGGGAGTGACAGGAGTAAAAGAGACCCAGTACTTC. The V gene is TRBV4-1, the J gene TRBJ2-5, with TRBD1 as a possible D gene (6 bases). Germline CDR1 and CDR2: MGHRA and YSYEKL. Trimming pared 3 bases from V and 3 bases from J, leaving 17 bases between. The CDR3 loop spans 16 amino acids.

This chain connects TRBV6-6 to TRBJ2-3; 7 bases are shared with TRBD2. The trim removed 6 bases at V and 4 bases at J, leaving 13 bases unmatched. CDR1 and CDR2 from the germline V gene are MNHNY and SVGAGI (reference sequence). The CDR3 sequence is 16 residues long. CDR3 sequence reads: CASRPASAGDADTQYF. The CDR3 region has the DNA TGTGCCAGCAGACCTGCGTCGGCGGGAGATGCAGATACGCAGTATTTT.

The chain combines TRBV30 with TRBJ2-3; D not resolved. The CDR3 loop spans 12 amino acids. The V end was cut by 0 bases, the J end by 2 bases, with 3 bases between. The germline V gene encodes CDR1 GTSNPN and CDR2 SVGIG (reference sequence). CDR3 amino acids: CAWSVNTDTQYF. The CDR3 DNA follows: TGTGCCTGGAGTGTAAACACAGATACGCAGTATTTT.

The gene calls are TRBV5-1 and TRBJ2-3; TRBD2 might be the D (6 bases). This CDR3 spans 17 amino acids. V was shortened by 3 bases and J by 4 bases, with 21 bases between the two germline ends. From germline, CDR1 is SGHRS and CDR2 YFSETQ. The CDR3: CASSWDGTLRRPDTQYF. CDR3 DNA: TGCGCCAGCAGCTGGGACGGGACTCTCCGTCGCCCAGATACGCAGTATTTT.

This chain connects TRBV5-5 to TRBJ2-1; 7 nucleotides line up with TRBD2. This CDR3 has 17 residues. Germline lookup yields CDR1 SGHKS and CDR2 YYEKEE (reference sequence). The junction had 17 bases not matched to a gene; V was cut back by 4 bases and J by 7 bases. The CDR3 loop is CASSLAVVGWDGNEQFF. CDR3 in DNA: TGTGCCAGCAGCCTAGCGGTGGTGGGATGGGATGGGAATGAGCAGTTCTTC.

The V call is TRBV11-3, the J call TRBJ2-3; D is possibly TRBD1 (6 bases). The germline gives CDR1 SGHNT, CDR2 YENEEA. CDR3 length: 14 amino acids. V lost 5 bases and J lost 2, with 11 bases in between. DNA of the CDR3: TGTGCCAGCAGCCCCGGACAGCACACAGATACGCAGTATTTT. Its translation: CASSPGQHTDTQYF.